These T cell receptor beta chains were read from a single sample in a study of shared clonotypes between healthy human individuals. Sequencing was performed with immunoSEQ multiplex PCR; in TCRdb, only in-frame clones are kept and a portion is missing. The table has about 1.5 million clones, 95% to 99% seen once. The sample comprised naive CD4+ T cells sorted from blood. The source of these receptors is a man younger than 40 in good health. The CDR3 runs from the conserved cysteine through the conserved F or W. D genes are given only for firm matches. Expanded clones are given a class, and other clones once, few, many or no size at all.

V gene,clone size,J gene,D gene,CDR3 DNA,CDR3 protein
TRBV4-1,-,TRBJ2-7,-,TGCGCCAGCAGCCAAGATGGAGTGGACGAGCAGTACTTC,CASSQDGVDEQYF
TRBV10-2,-,TRBJ2-3,-,TGCGCCAGCAGAGATATCTTTGCGTACACAGATACGCAGTATTTT,CASRDIFAYTDTQYF
TRBV7-2,-,TRBJ2-7,-,TGTGCCAGCACCCGGGACATCCTATCTCCTTACGAGCAGTACTTC,CASTRDILSPYEQYF
TRBV18,-,TRBJ2-1,-,TGTGCCAGCTCACCTGGACGGAACAATGAGCAGTTCTTC,CASSPGRNNEQFF
TRBV10-3,-,TRBJ1-1,-,TGTGCCATCAGTGGGACAGCTGAAGCTTTCTTT,CAISGTAEAFF
TRBV6-5,-,TRBJ2-7,TRBD1,TGTGCCAGCAGTCTCTGGGGACAGGGCCACGAGCAGTACTTC,CASSLWGQGHEQYF
TRBV7-6,-,TRBJ2-1,-,TGTGCCAGCAGCCTAAACATCCCCGGGACCCTCAATGAGCAGTTCTTC,CASSLNIPGTLNEQFF
TRBV29-1,-,TRBJ2-2,-,TGCAGCGTTTTTCGCGCGAACACCGGGGAGCTGTTTTTT,CSVFRANTGELFF
TRBV19,-,TRBJ2-1,TRBD2,TGTGCCACTAGTCGCGGGAGACTAGATGAGCAGTTCTTC,CATSRGRLDEQFF
TRBV28,-,TRBJ1-2,TRBD1,TGTGCCAGCAGCTTAGGGGGCAGTTATGGCTACACCTTC,CASSLGGSYGYTF
TRBV18,-,TRBJ1-5,-,TGTGCCAGCTCACCCTTAGGACAGAATGAACAGCCCCAGCATTTT,CASSPLGQNEQPQHF
TRBV29-1,once,TRBJ2-7,-,TGCAGCGTTGTCGCTCTCGGGGCCTACGAGCAGTACTTC,CSVVALGAYEQYF
TRBV7-7,-,TRBJ2-3,TRBD2,TGTGCTAGCAGCTTATCCACTAGCGGGAATACGCAGTATTTT,CASSLSTSGNTQYF
TRBV11-2,-,TRBJ1-2,-,TGTGCCAGCAGCACTCCAAGGGTGGGTGGCTACACCTTC,CASSTPRVGGYTF
TRBV6-5,once,TRBJ2-3,TRBD2,TGTGCCAGCAGTTACTTCGCTAGCGGAGATACGCAGTATTTT,CASSYFASGDTQYF
TRBV19,-,TRBJ2-7,TRBD2,TGTGCCAGTAGCCGGAGCGGGAGCTACGAGCAGTACTTC,CASSRSGSYEQYF
TRBV20-1,-,TRBJ1-3,-,TGCAGTGCCTCCTCTGGAAACACCATATATTTT,CSASSGNTIYF
TRBV6-1,-,TRBJ2-5,-,TGTGCCAGCAGGATAGGACAAGGGCAAGAGACCCAGTACTTC,CASRIGQGQETQYF
TRBV11-3,-,TRBJ2-3,TRBD2,TGTGCCAGCAGCTTAGGTCTAGCGGACACAGATACGCAGTATTTT,CASSLGLADTDTQYF
TRBV28,-,TRBJ2-7,-,TGTGCCAGCAGCGGCCCGGACAACTCCTACGAGCAGTACTTC,CASSGPDNSYEQYF
TRBV5-1,-,TRBJ2-3,-,TGCGCCAGCAGCCCGGGACCGTCTAGCACAGATACGCAGTATTTT,CASSPGPSSTDTQYF
TRBV18,-,TRBJ2-2,-,TGTGCCAGCTCACCGAGTCTACAGGGTGCGGGCACCGGGGAGCTGTTTTTT,CASSPSLQGAGTGELFF
TRBV5-4,-,TRBJ2-6,-,TGTGCCAGCAGCTTAATCCACTCTGGGGCCAACGTCCTGACTTTC,CASSLIHSGANVLTF
TRBV5-1,-,TRBJ1-2,-,TGCGCCAGCAGCTTGGGTGACAGAAACAACGATTACACCTTC,CASSLGDRNNDYTF
TRBV6-1,-,TRBJ2-6,-,TGTGCCAGCAGTGAGAGGAATCCTGGGGCCAACGTCCTGACTTTC,CASSERNPGANVLTF
TRBV5-1,-,TRBJ2-7,-,TGCGCCAGCAGCCAAGGGGGGTACGGGATCTACGAGCAGTACTTC,CASSQGGYGIYEQYF
TRBV6-5,-,TRBJ2-7,TRBD1,TGTGCCAGCAAAGATTGGGGACAGAGCTACGAGCAGTACTTC,CASKDWGQSYEQYF
TRBV5-1,-,TRBJ2-6,-,TGCGCCAGCAGCTTGAGATTCGGGGCTTCGGGCTCTGGGGCCAACGTCCTGACTTTC,CASSLRFGASGSGANVLTF
TRBV30,-,TRBJ2-2,-,TGTGCCTGGAGGGGCCCGAGACTAGTAGTTAGGGAGCTGTTTTTT,CAWRGPRLVVRELFF
TRBV19,-,TRBJ2-5,-,TGTGCCAGTAGTGTTTCGGGGCTTCAAGAGACCCAGTACTTC,CASSVSGLQETQYF
TRBV18,-,TRBJ1-4,-,TGTGCCAGCTCTAGTAGGTTCGACCTCAAGTCAACTAATGAAAAACTGTTTTTT,CASSSRFDLKSTNEKLFF
TRBV19,-,TRBJ2-3,-,TGTGCCAGTAGTTTGAGGGGCACAGATACGCAGTATTTT,CASSLRGTDTQYF